This TCR beta chain was obtained from a study of Ad26.COV2.S vaccination and SARS-CoV-2 variants. Study-level information: Participants got Ad26.COV2.S intramuscularly, once or twice 56 days apart. Study findings and constraints: Non-spike TCR breadth was similar in vaccine and placebo recipients. Greater spike-specific TCR breadth was seen in vaccine recipients than in placebo recipients. There was a possibility that the TCR breadth and depth analyses underestimated total T cell responses.

Of note for this clone: As yet, its antigen is unknown.

Germline CDR1 reads SGHDN; CDR2 reads FVKESK. The germline V and J ends were trimmed by 0 bases and 5 bases, with 15 bases remaining between them. The CDR3 is made up of 16 amino acids. Regarding treatment: around 19 received Ad26.COV2.S at low or high dose, single or two shots; several received placebo; per-sample allocation not given. On day 63 after the first injection, vaccine and placebo recipients gave samples. TCRdb's table, derived via immunoSEQ multiplex PCR, lists solely in-frame clones and lacks some. The table lists 500,000 or so clones, around 85% of them singletons. This specimen consisted of peripheral blood, obtained in a trial of Ad26.COV2.S vaccine versus placebo. The chain combines TRBV14 with TRBJ2-3; D gene ambiguous. The TCR comes from a person between 18 and 65 years old who received the Ad26.COV2.S COVID-19 vaccine or a placebo. The CDR3 DNA is TGTGCCAGCAGCCAAGATTGGGTAGGAGTGGGAGATACGCAGTATTTT. Translating gives CASSQDWVGVGDTQYF.